This passage covers 14 T cell receptor beta chains from one sample sequenced in a study of T-cell reconstitution after alpha-beta-depleted transplantation in children (dated by TCRdb to about 2016). The library was obtained by PCR. For sequencing, an Illumina HiSeq 2500 was employed. To normalize quantification of the TCRbeta repertoire, the TCR libraries were built with molecular barcoding that relied on unique molecular identifiers. The public reads were reprocessed in TCRdb via fastp at Q25 and MiXCR, keeping in-frame beta chains. Duplicate CDR3 protein sequences are folded into a single record with the most common DNA and genes. Recorded for this sample are about 230,000 distinct CDR3 sequences; around 12% of them occurred a single time. The ten largest clones capture approximately 2.4% of the sample. Sequenced material: PBMCs from the stem cell graft donor, taken from the stem cell graft. These receptors all come from a human donor who donated a stem cell graft to a child with acute lymphoblastic leukemia.

This clonotype showed up many times. The genes are TRBV5-1 and TRBJ2-1; D remains unclear. V lost 1 base to trimming and J lost 8 bases, with 7 bases between them. The germline V gene encodes CDR1 SGHRS and CDR2 YFSETQ. The CDR3 is 12 amino acids. The chain's CDR3 is CASSLSFDEQFF. DNA of the CDR3: TGCGCCAGCAGCTTGTCGTTCGATGAGCAGTTCTTC.

The sample holds many counts of this clonotype. This chain connects TRBV6-5 to TRBJ2-7, with 9 bases matching TRBD1. V shed 5 bases, J shed 2 bases, and the junction held 4 bases outside the gene matches. The CDR3 totals 14 residues. Germline CDR1 is MNHEY and CDR2 is SVGAGI. CDR3 nucleotide sequence: TGTGCCAGCAGTCTACAGGGGGCGGCCTACGAGCAGTACTTC. Translation gives CASSLQGAAYEQYF.

This chain connects TRBV20-1 to TRBJ2-1; 10 bases agree with TRBD1. Germline CDR1 and CDR2: DFQATT and SNEGSKA (reference sequence). This CDR3 comprises 14 residues. V lost 6 bases to trimming and J lost 6 bases; unmatched junction nucleotides: 8. The CDR3 spells CSARHRDRGNEQFF. CDR3 bases: TGCAGTGCCAGACACCGGGACAGGGGCAATGAGCAGTTCTTC.

With respect to this clonotype: This clone may be a read error of a much larger clone one base away. The chain has TRBV20-1 and TRBJ2-7, with D perhaps TRBD1 (6 bases). The V and J ends lost 1 base and 5 bases respectively, with 15 bases between them. The CDR3 consists of 14 residues. Looked up from germline, CDR1 is DFQATT and CDR2 is SNEGSKA (reference sequence). CDR3: CSARVPGEVHEQYF. CDR3 coding DNA: TGCAGTGCTAGAGTGCCAGGGGAAGTCCACGAGCAGTACTTC.

The chain carries TRBV19 and TRBJ1-2, with D perhaps matching TRBD1 (6 bases). Germline CDR1 LNHDA, CDR2 SQIVND (reference sequence). The CDR3 spans 13 residues. V was clipped by 3 bases and J by 6 bases, with 11 bases between them. Here the CDR3 reads CASSMGHLDGYTF. For the CDR3, the DNA is TGTGCCAGTAGTATGGGACATCTTGATGGCTACACCTTC.

This clonotype has at least ten counts. DNA for the CDR3: TGCGCCAGTAAGACAGGGGCCAACACTGAAGCTTTCTTT. The encoded protein is CASKTGANTEAFF. V gene TRBV5-1 combines with J gene TRBJ1-1; 8 bases match TRBD1. CDR1 SGHRS and CDR2 YFSETQ come from the germline V gene. The CDR3 is 13 residues long. The trim removed 8 bases at V and 2 bases at J, leaving 5 bases unmatched. Supplemented by reference TRBV5-1 and TRBJ1-1, the full variable domain reads KAGVTQTPRYLIKTRGQQVTLSCSPISGHRSVSWYQQTPGQGLQFLFEYFSETQRNKGNFPGRFSGRQFSNSRSEMNVSTLELGDSALYLCASKTGANTEAFFGQGTRLTVV.

The J gene is TRBJ2-5, the V gene TRBV5-1; a possible D gene is TRBD2 (5 bases). Trimming shortened V by 0 bases and J by 4 bases, and 7 bases separated the two germline ends. CDR1 and CDR2 from the germline V gene are SGHRS and YFSETQ. CDR3 size: 13 residues. The CDR3 loop is CASSLASGETQYF. Written as DNA, the CDR3 is TGCGCCAGCAGCTTGGCCAGCGGAGAGACCCAGTACTTC.

This clonotype has at least ten counts. The chain employs TRBV5-1 and TRBJ2-2, with TRBD1 identical over 11 bases. CDR1 and CDR2 from the germline V gene are SGHRS and YFSETQ. V gave up 3 bases and J gave up 4 bases; unmatched junction bases: 2. The CDR3 runs 15 residues. The CDR3 sequence is CASSYGTGGTGELFF. CDR3 DNA sequence: TGCGCCAGCAGCTACGGGACAGGGGGCACCGGGGAGCTGTTTTTT.

This clonotype appeared many times. V and J are TRBV6-2 or TRBV6-3 and TRBJ2-5; TRBD2 matches at 8 bases. The CDR3 sequence is 15 residues long. Losses at the gene ends were 4 bases for V and 3 bases for J; bases not matched to a gene: 7. CDR1 and CDR2 (germline): MNHEY, SVGEGT. The CDR3 DNA reads TGTGCCAGCAGTTTCCCCGTACTAGCGGAAGAGACCCAGTACTTC. It is translated as CASSFPVLAEETQYF.

In its sample, this clonotype was seen a few times. The chain couples TRBV6-1 to TRBJ1-6; D perhaps matches TRBD1 (6 bases). Trimming took 5 bases from V and 5 from J, leaving 13 bases between them. The germline gives CDR1 MNHNS, CDR2 SASEGT. CDR3 length: 15 amino acids. CDR3 nucleotides: TGTGCCAGCAGTCGAGAGGGGGATCATAATTCACCCCTCCACTTT. This gives the protein CASSREGDHNSPLHF.

DNA of the CDR3: TGTGCCAGTAGTATATCAGACAACCAAGCGGATACGCAGTATTTT. Translation gives CASSISDNQADTQYF. The rearrangement joins TRBV19 to TRBJ2-3; D gene uncertain. The CDR3 covers 15 residues. V lost 2 bases to trimming and J lost 6 bases, with 15 bases between them. Germline V lookup: CDR1 LNHDA, CDR2 SQIVND (reference sequence).

This clonotype has ten or more counts. The V call is TRBV4-3, the J call TRBJ1-4, with no clear D. The V end was cut by 0 bases, the J end by 5 bases, with 16 bases between. This CDR3 has 17 residues. In germline, CDR1 is LGHNA, CDR2 YSLEER. As DNA, the CDR3 is TGCGCCAGCAGCCAAGAGGTCATACGGGGTCCAAATGAAAAACTGTTTTTT. The encoded protein is CASSQEVIRGPNEKLFF.

This clonotype was observed many times. The CDR3 reads CASRAGSYEQYF. The CDR3 nucleotides read TGTGCCAGCAGGGCAGGCTCCTACGAGCAGTACTTC. The rearrangement joins TRBV12-3 or TRBV12-4 to TRBJ2-7, with D unresolved. V shed 6 bases and J shed 0 bases, with 6 bases lying between them. This CDR3 comprises 12 residues.

This clonotype was counted ten times or more. The chain carries TRBV5-1 and TRBJ1-6; D uncertain. Trimming left V 2 bases short and J 2 bases short, with 8 bases between. This CDR3 has 15 amino acids. Looked up from germline, CDR1 is SGHRS and CDR2 is YFSETQ. The CDR3 region has the DNA TGCGCCAGCAGCTTCGACGTTGCCTATAATTCACCCCTCCACTTT. Protein product: CASSFDVAYNSPLHF.